These T cell receptor beta chains were read from a single sample in a study of cytomegalovirus exposure and HLA in healthy donors. Measured with immunoSEQ multiplex PCR; TCRdb has only the in-frame clones, and not every one. This sample has 150,000 to 200,000 clones; 60% to 80% occur once, and the top ten carry about 6.4%. Sequenced input: PBMCs. Receptors were obtained from a middle-aged man in good health and CMV-seropositive. CDR3s leave out the opening cysteine and the closing phenylalanine or tryptophan.

TRBJ2-6 TRBV7-2 ASPDRRSGANVLT
TRBJ2-3 TRBV5-4 ASSLGAGVETDTQY
TRBJ2-7 TRBV5-1 ASSLTRKTGEQY
TRBJ2-1 TRBV19 ASSIVRGDEQF
TRBJ1-5 TRBV6-6 ASSYRGNNNQPQH
TRBJ2-1 TRBV5-1 ASSLEQGRYNEQF
TRBJ1-2 TRBV7-8 ASSLDRDRGSGYT
TRBJ1-1 TRBV5-1 ASNEQGASTEAF
TRBJ1-5 TRBV19 ASSTGQRSQPQH
TRBJ2-6 TRBV5-1 ASSLAAFSGANVLT
TRBJ1-1 TRBV6-1 ASSEYVTALKRTEAF
TRBJ2-4 TRBV6-1 AIHTVYENIQY
TRBJ2-5 TRBV6-1 ASSEVAGSRETQY
TRBJ2-2 TRBV29-1 SVSPTQGGPGELF
TRBJ2-7 TRBV6-5 ASRTGGDYEQY
TRBJ2-7 TRBV5-4 ASSSGTPPYEQY